This T cell receptor beta chain emerged from a study of T-cell memory formation after mild COVID-19. Study conclusions and caveats: The appearance of some responding clones in pre-infection memory suggested that cross-reactive memory joined.

TCRdb reprocessed the 5' RACE reads with MiXCR, giving one entry per CDR3 protein. Altogether about 180,000 distinct CDR3 sequences are present, approximately 17% being singletons, with the ten largest covering 3.9%. To note about this clonotype: Its target is not known.

V lost 6 bases and J 5 bases, leaving 13 bases between the germline ends. There are 13 residues in the CDR3. Looked up from germline, CDR1 is SEHNR and CDR2 is FQNEAQ (reference sequence). The rearrangement links TRBV7-9 to TRBJ2-5; unclear D gene. The specimen was PBMCs or a T cell subset sorted from them (not recorded which). This receptor was obtained from a man between 18 and 29 years old who had mild COVID-19 (a few samples of this study predate the infection). Cell type and time point are not known. CDR3 amino acids: CASRAMNIETQYF. CDR3 DNA: TGTGCCAGCAGGGCCATGAATATCGAGACCCAGTACTTC.